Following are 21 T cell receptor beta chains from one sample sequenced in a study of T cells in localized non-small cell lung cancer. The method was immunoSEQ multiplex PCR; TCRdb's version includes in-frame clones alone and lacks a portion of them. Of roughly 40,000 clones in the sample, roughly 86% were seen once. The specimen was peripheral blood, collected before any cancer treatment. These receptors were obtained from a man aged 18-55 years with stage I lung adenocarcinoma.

In DNA, the CDR3 is TGTGCCAGCAGTGAAGGGGAAGGGTATGGCTACACCTTC. It codes for CASSEGEGYGYTF. This chain joins TRBV2 and TRBJ1-2; D is undetermined. Germline loops: CDR1 SNHLY, CDR2 FYNNEI. Trimming stripped 1 base from V and 5 bases from J, with 8 bases between. The CDR3 totals 13 residues.

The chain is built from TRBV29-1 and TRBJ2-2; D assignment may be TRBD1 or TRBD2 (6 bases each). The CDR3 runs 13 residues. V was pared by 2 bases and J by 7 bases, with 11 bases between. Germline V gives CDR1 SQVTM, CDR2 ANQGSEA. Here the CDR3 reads CSVERGGFGELFF. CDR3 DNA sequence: TGCAGCGTTGAAAGAGGGGGGTTCGGGGAGCTGTTTTTT.

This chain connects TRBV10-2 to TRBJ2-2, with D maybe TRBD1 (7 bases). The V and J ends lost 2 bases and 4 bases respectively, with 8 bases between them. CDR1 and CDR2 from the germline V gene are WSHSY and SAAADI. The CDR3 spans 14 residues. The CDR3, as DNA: TGCGCCAGCAGTGAGCAGGGGGGCACCGGGGAGCTGTTTTTT. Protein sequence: CASSEQGGTGELFF.

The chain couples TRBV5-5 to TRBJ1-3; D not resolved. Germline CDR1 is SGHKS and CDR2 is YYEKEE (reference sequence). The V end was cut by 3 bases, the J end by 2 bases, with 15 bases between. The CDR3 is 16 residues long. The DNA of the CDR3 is TGTGCCAGCAGCTCCTCTCCAGACACGGCTGGAAACACCATATATTTT. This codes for CASSSSPDTAGNTIYF. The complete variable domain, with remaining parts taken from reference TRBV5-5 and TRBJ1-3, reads DAGVTQSPTHLIKTRGQQVTLRCSPISGHKSVSWYQQVLGQGPQFIFQYYEKEERGRGNFPDRFSARQFPNYSSELNVNALLLGDSALYLCASSSSPDTAGNTIYFGEGSWLTVV.

CDR3 in DNA: TGTGCCTGGAATATCGTGGGCGAGCAGTACTTC. Amino acids: CAWNIVGEQYF. The genes are TRBV30 and TRBJ2-7; D is ambiguous. V gave up 4 bases and J gave up 6 bases, with 10 bases separating them. CDR1 and CDR2 (germline): GTSNPN, SVGIG (reference sequence). This CDR3 contains 11 residues.

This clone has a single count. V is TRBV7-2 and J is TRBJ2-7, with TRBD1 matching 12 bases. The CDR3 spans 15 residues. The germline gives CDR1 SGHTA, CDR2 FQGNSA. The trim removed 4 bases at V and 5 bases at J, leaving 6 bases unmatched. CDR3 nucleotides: TGTGCCAGCAGCTACTCCGGGACAGGGGGCGACGAGCAGTACTTC. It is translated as CASSYSGTGGDEQYF. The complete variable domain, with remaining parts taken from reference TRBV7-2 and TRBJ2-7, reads GAGVSQSPSNKVTEKGKDVELRCDPISGHTALYWYRQSLGQGLEFLIYFQGNSAPDKSGLPSDRFSAERTGGSVSTLTIQRTQQEDSAVYLCASSYSGTGGDEQYFGPGTRLTVT.

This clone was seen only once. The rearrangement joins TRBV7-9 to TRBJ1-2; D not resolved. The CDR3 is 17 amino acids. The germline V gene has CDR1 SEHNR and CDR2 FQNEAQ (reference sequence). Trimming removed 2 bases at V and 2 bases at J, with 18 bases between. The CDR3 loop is CASSLRSQTFRNYGYTF. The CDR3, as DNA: TGTGCCAGCAGCTTAAGAAGTCAAACATTTAGGAACTATGGCTACACCTTC.

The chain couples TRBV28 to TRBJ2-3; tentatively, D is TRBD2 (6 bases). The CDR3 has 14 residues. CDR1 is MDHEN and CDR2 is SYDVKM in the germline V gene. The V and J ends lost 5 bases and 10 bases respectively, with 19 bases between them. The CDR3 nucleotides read TGTGCCAGCAGTCCTTCAACCACTAGCCTCCCGCAGTATTTT. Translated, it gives CASSPSTTSLPQYF.

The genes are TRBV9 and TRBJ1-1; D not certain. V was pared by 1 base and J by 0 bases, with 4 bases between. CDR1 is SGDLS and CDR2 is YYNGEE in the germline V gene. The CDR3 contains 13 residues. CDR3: CASSVYLNTEAFF. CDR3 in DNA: TGTGCCAGCAGCGTATATTTGAACACTGAAGCTTTCTTT. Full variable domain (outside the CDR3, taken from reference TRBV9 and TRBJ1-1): DSGVTQTPKHLITATGQRVTLRCSPRSGDLSVYWYQQSLDQGLQFLIQYYNGEERAKGNILERFSAQQFPDLHSELNLSSLELGDSALYFCASSVYLNTEAFFGQGTRLTVV.

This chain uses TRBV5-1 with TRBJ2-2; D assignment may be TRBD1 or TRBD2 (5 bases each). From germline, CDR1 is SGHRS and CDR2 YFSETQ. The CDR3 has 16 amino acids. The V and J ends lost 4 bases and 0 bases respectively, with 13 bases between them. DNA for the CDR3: TGCGCCAGCAGCCGAGGGACGGTCGCGAACACCGGGGAGCTGTTTTTT. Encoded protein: CASSRGTVANTGELFF.

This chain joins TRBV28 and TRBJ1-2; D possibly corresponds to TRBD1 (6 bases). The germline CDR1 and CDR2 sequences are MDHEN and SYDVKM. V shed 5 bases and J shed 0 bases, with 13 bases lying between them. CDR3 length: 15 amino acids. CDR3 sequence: CASSQRDIANYGYTF. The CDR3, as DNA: TGTGCCAGCAGTCAAAGGGACATAGCTAACTATGGCTACACCTTC.

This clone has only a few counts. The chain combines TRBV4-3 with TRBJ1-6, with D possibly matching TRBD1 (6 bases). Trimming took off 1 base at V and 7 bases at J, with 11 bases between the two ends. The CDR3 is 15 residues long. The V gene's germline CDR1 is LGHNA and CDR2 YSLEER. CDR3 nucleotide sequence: TGCGCCAGCAGCCAAGCCTATAGGGGGAATTCACCCCTCCACTTT. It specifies CASSQAYRGNSPLHF.

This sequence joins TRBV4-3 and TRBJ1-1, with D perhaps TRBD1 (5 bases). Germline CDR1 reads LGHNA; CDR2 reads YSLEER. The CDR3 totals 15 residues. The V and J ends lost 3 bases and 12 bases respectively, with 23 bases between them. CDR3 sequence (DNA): TGCGCCAGCAGCCAGGTTACCGGGACCCCGACTAAAACTTTCTTT. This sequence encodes CASSQVTGTPTKTFF.

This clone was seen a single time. CDR3 nucleotide sequence: TGTGCCAGCGACGGACAGGGGGCTTCGGAGGCTTTCTTT. As protein: CASDGQGASEAFF. V gene TRBV6-6 combines with J gene TRBJ1-1, with 11 bases identical to TRBD1. Germline assignment: CDR1 MNHNY and CDR2 SVGAGI (reference sequence). The CDR3 is 13 residues long. Germline trimming cut 8 bases from V and 11 bases from J; bases unmatched to any gene: 10.

CDR3 residues: CASRSTGGTEKLFF. The CDR3 DNA reads TGTGCCAGCAGGTCGACAGGCGGTACTGAAAAACTGTTTTTT. The rearrangement links TRBV28 to TRBJ1-4; perhaps TRBD1 as D (6 bases). The CDR3 consists of 14 residues. The V gene's germline CDR1 is MDHEN and CDR2 SYDVKM. Trimming took off 6 bases at V and 7 bases at J, with 15 bases between the two ends.

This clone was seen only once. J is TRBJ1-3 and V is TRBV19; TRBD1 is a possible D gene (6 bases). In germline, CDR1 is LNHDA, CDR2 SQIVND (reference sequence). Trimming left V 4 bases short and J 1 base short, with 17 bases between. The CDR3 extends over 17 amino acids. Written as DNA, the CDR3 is TGTGCCAGTAGTAGAGACCTAGGGGGTCGATCTGGAAACACCATATATTTT. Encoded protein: CASSRDLGGRSGNTIYF.

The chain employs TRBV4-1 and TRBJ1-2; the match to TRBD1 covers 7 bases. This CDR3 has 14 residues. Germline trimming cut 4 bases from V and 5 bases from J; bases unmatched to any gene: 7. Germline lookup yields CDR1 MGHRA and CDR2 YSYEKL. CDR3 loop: CASSPDRVLYGYTF. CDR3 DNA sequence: TGCGCCAGCAGCCCCGACAGGGTTCTATATGGCTACACCTTC.

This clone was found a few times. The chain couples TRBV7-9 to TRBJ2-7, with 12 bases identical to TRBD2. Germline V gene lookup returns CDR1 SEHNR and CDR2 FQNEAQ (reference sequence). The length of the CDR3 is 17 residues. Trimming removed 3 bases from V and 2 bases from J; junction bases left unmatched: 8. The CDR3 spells CASSFGLAGSLTYEQYF. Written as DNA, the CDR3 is TGTGCCAGCAGCTTCGGACTAGCGGGGTCCCTAACCTACGAGCAGTACTTC.

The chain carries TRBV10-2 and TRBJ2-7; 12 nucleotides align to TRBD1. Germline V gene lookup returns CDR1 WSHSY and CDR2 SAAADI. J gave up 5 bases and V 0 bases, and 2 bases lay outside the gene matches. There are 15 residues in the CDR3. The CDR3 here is CASSESGTGGHEQYF. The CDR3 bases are TGCGCCAGCAGTGAGTCAGGGACAGGGGGCCACGAGCAGTACTTC.

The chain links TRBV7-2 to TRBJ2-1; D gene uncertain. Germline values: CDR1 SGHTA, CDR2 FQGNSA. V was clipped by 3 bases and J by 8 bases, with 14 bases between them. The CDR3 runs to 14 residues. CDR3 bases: TGTGCCAGCAGCTTGGGTTTAGGGCCCGATGAGCAGTTCTTC. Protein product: CASSLGLGPDEQFF.

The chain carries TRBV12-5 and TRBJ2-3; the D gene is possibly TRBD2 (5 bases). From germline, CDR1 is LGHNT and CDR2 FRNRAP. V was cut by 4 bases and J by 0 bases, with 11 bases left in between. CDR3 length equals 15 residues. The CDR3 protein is CASGWSGSSTDTQYF. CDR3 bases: TGTGCTAGTGGTTGGAGCGGTAGTAGCACAGATACGCAGTATTTT.